The 30 T cell receptor beta chains presented below share a single source sample, sequenced in a study of cytomegalovirus exposure and HLA in healthy donors. The PCR contained 60 Vbeta and 13 Jbeta primers. The method was immunoSEQ multiplex PCR; TCRdb's version includes in-frame clones alone and lacks a portion of them. The repertoire holds around 80,000 clones, around a tenth seen once, with approximately 23% in the top ten. Material for sequencing was PBMCs. The receptors were sampled from a man aged 60-69 years in good health and CMV-seropositive.

The chain employs TRBV9 and TRBJ2-5; 11 bases are shared with TRBD1. The CDR3 is 15 amino acids. Germline CDR1 is SGDLS and CDR2 is YYNGEE. The V segment lost 2 bases and the J segment 2 bases; nucleotides outside the gene matches: 2. The chain's CDR3 is CASSVGDRGQETQYF. The CDR3 nucleotides are TGTGCCAGCAGCGTCGGGGACAGGGGGCAAGAGACCCAGTACTTC.

This clone has a handful of counts. The chain uses TRBV9 and TRBJ2-5; tentatively, D is TRBD2 (6 bases). V was shortened by 6 bases and J by 2 bases, with 17 bases between the two germline ends. The CDR3 consists of 15 residues. The germline gives CDR1 SGDLS, CDR2 YYNGEE. CDR3 in DNA: TGTGCCAGCAAAACACTTGGGGGGAGGCAAGAGACCCAGTACTTC. Protein sequence: CASKTLGGRQETQYF.

The CDR3 DNA reads as TGCGCCAGCAGCTTTACAGGACAAGAGACCCAGTACTTC. Protein sequence: CASSFTGQETQYF. V gene TRBV5-1 combines with J gene TRBJ2-5, with a possible D match to TRBD1 (5 bases). CDR1 and CDR2 from the germline V gene are SGHRS and YFSETQ. V was shortened by 2 bases and J by 2 bases, with 7 bases between the two germline ends. The CDR3 is made up of 13 amino acids.

This chain uses TRBV19 with TRBJ1-2; D gene uncertain. Trimming removed 0 bases from V and 3 bases from J, with 8 bases in between. The CDR3 sequence is 14 residues long. Germline assignment: CDR1 LNHDA and CDR2 SQIVND (reference sequence). In DNA, the CDR3 is TGTGCCAGTAGTATAGATCGTGGAGACTATGGCTACACCTTC. Translating it yields CASSIDRGDYGYTF.

This sequence joins TRBV5-4 and TRBJ1-1; a weak D match, TRBD1 (6 bases). The CDR3 loop spans 16 amino acids. CDR1 is SGHNT, CDR2 YYREEE, per germline (reference sequence). Trimming stripped 1 base from V and 0 bases from J, with 13 bases between. The CDR3 sequence is CASSLPAGAMNTEAFF. The CDR3 nucleotides read TGTGCCAGCAGCTTGCCTGCAGGGGCAATGAACACTGAAGCTTTCTTT. Drawing the rest from reference TRBV5-4 and TRBJ1-1, the complete variable domain is ETGVTQSPTHLIKTRGQQVTLRCSSQSGHNTVSWYQQALGQGPQFIFQYYREEENGRGNFPPRFSGLQFPNYSSELNVNALELDDSALYLCASSLPAGAMNTEAFFGQGTRLTVV.

This clone was observed a handful of times. The chain has TRBV11-2 and TRBJ2-1; perhaps TRBD1 as D (5 bases). Germline assignment: CDR1 SGHAT and CDR2 FQNNGV. Deletions cut 5 bases from V and 3 bases from J, with 11 bases between. The CDR3 consists of 14 residues. The CDR3 DNA follows: TGTGCCAGCAGCGTGACAGACGGCTACAATGAGCAGTTCTTC. Its protein product is CASSVTDGYNEQFF.

The chain recombines TRBV19 with TRBJ2-2, with D possibly matching TRBD2 (5 bases). The CDR3 is made up of 16 amino acids. Trimming pared 1 base from V and 2 bases from J, leaving 11 bases between. Germline V lookup: CDR1 LNHDA, CDR2 SQIVND (reference sequence). CDR3 DNA: TGTGCCAGTAGTATAGGACGGGATTCCAACACCGGGGAGCTGTTTTTT. The encoded protein is CASSIGRDSNTGELFF. The complete variable domain, with remaining parts taken from reference TRBV19 and TRBJ2-2, reads DGGITQSPKYLFRKEGQNVTLSCEQNLNHDAMYWYRQDPGQGLRLIYYSQIVNDFQKGDIAEGYSVSREKKESFPLTVTSAQKNPTAFYLCASSIGRDSNTGELFFGEGSRLTVL.

This clone was seen more than once but under ten times. The V and J genes are TRBV10-2 and TRBJ2-7; tentatively, D is TRBD1 (5 bases). CDR1 is WSHSY, CDR2 SAAADI, per germline. V gave up 3 bases and J gave up 2 bases, with 11 bases separating them. The CDR3 sequence is 14 residues long. CDR3 region: CASSEGQGTYEQYV. The CDR3, as DNA: TGCGCCAGCAGTGAAGGTCAGGGCACCTACGAGCAGTACGTC.

In regard to this clone: This CDR3 is also generated by other DNA sequences in the sample. The CDR3 coding sequence is TGTGCCAGCAGGACACATGCGAACACTGAAGCTTTCTTT. This gives the protein CASRTHANTEAFF. This sequence joins TRBV6-6 and TRBJ1-1; no clear D. This CDR3 region has 13 residues. From germline, CDR1 is MNHNY and CDR2 SVGAGI (reference sequence). V lost 6 bases and J 1 base, leaving 9 bases between the germline ends.

The V and J genes are TRBV27 and TRBJ2-7, with D perhaps TRBD2 (6 bases). CDR3 size: 15 residues. The germline V gene has CDR1 MNHEY and CDR2 SMNVEV (reference sequence). V lost 4 bases and J lost 0, with 13 bases in between. The CDR3 is CASSSRLDSSYEQYF. CDR3 bases: TGTGCCAGCAGTTCCAGACTAGACAGCTCCTACGAGCAGTACTTC.

This CDR3 is CASRPHSGDLQNNEQFF. DNA of the CDR3: TGCGCCAGCAGACCCCACTCTGGGGACTTACAAAACAATGAGCAGTTCTTC. This chain connects TRBV4-1 to TRBJ2-1; possible D gene TRBD2, 6 bases. This CDR3 has 17 residues. V was shortened by 6 bases and J by 5 bases, with 23 bases between the two germline ends. Germline V CDR1 and CDR2: MGHRA, YSYEKL.

The chain uses TRBV9 and TRBJ2-2, with D uncertain. The CDR3 runs 12 residues. Trimming took off 4 bases at V and 6 bases at J, with 7 bases between the two ends. Germline-derived CDR1 and CDR2 are SGDLS and YYNGEE. CDR3 protein: CASSPLSGELFF. For the CDR3, the DNA is TGTGCCAGCAGCCCTCTTTCCGGGGAGCTGTTTTTT.

V and J are TRBV11-2 and TRBJ2-7, with TRBD2 identical over 10 bases. Per germline, CDR1 SGHAT and CDR2 FQNNGV. After removal of 4 bases from V and 6 bases from J, the junction contained 3 bases not matched to a gene. This CDR3 region has 13 residues. The CDR3 nucleotides are TGTGCCAGCAGCTCTCCTAGCGGGGGCGAGCAGTACGTC. It encodes CASSSPSGGEQYV.

The rearrangement uses TRBV6-5 and TRBJ1-1, with 7 bases fitting TRBD1. The CDR3 is 14 residues long. CDR1 and CDR2 from the germline V gene are MNHEY and SVGAGI. After removal of 7 bases from V and 5 bases from J, the junction contained 10 bases not matched to a gene. In DNA form, the CDR3 reads TGTGCCAGCACCTACTCCTCAGGGGGGACTGAAGCTTTCTTT. Its protein product is CASTYSSGGTEAFF.

This clone was detected a few times. The CDR3 loop reads CASRPGQGHQPQHF. CDR3 DNA: TGTGCCAGCAGGCCGGGACAGGGGCATCAGCCCCAGCATTTT. The chain carries TRBV27 and TRBJ1-5, with 10 bases matching TRBD1. The CDR3 is 14 residues long. Germline V lookup: CDR1 MNHEY, CDR2 SMNVEV (reference sequence). V was clipped by 6 bases and J by 5 bases; unmatched bases: 4.

The table lists this clone with a few counts. The rearrangement joins TRBV7-6 to TRBJ2-3; D is uncertain. CDR1 is SGHVS and CDR2 is FNYEAQ in the germline V gene. This CDR3 has 12 amino acids. V lost 2 bases, J lost 5 bases, and 5 bases lay in between. CDR3: CASSLILDTQYF. The CDR3 nucleotides read TGTGCCAGCAGCTTAATATTAGATACGCAGTATTTT.

This clone was detected a few times. V is TRBV30 and J is TRBJ1-3; D unclear. The CDR3 runs 12 residues. The V end lost 5 bases, the J end lost 3 bases, and 8 bases lay between the germline ends. Per the germline V gene, CDR1 is GTSNPN and CDR2 is SVGIG (reference sequence). This CDR3 is CAWGSGGNTIYF. In nucleotides, the CDR3 is TGTGCCTGGGGCAGCGGTGGAAACACCATATATTTT.

Concerning this clone: A junction boundary mismatches the germline segment, possibly from a read error. The DNA of the CDR3 is TGTGCCAGCAGTCGATCTACGGGGAATTCACCCCTCAACTTT. Translation: CASSRSTGNSPLNF. The J gene is TRBJ1-6, the V gene TRBV27; the D is unclear. Per germline, CDR1 MNHEY and CDR2 SMNVEV (reference sequence). The CDR3 has 14 residues.

This clone occurred a few times. The chain links TRBV18 to TRBJ2-5; TRBD1 might be the D (5 bases). Trimming cost V 4 bases and J 2 bases, with 8 bases left between them. This CDR3 contains 13 residues. Germline-derived CDR1 and CDR2 are KGHSH and LQKENI. This CDR3 is CASSQGEQETQYF. In DNA form, the CDR3 reads TGTGCCAGCTCACAAGGGGAACAAGAGACCCAGTACTTC.

A few counts support this clone. The chain combines TRBV19 with TRBJ2-1, with a weak D call TRBD1 (5 bases). Germline V gives CDR1 LNHDA, CDR2 SQIVND (reference sequence). Between the trimmed V and J ends, which lost 5 bases and 5 bases, there was a span of 19 bases. CDR3 length: 16 residues. CDR3 in DNA: TGTGCCAGTAGTCCTTTTTCAGGGCTACGGGACAATGAGCAGTTCTTC. Its protein is CASSPFSGLRDNEQFF.

V and J are TRBV5-1 and TRBJ2-7; 7 nucleotides align to TRBD1. The germline V gene encodes CDR1 SGHRS and CDR2 YFSETQ. The trim removed 0 bases at V and 4 bases at J, leaving 4 bases unmatched. The CDR3 runs 14 residues. CDR3: CASSLERGRYEQYF. Written as DNA, the CDR3 is TGCGCCAGCAGCTTGGAAAGGGGGCGGTACGAGCAGTACTTC.

This clone was counted between two and nine times. The chain employs TRBV18 and TRBJ1-4, with 8 bases matching TRBD1. Germline V gene data show CDR1 as KGHSH and CDR2 as LQKENI. The CDR3 loop spans 13 amino acids. V shed 4 bases and J 7 bases; nucleotides not matched to a gene: 2. CDR3 in amino acids: CASSLGQGEKLFF. CDR3 bases: TGTGCCAGCTCACTCGGACAGGGTGAAAAACTGTTTTTT.

J is TRBJ2-7 and V is TRBV5-1; 13 bases fit TRBD2. The CDR3 extends over 15 amino acids. Germline values: CDR1 SGHRS, CDR2 YFSETQ. With V trimmed by 5 bases and J by 6 bases, 8 bases remained unmatched. CDR3 DNA: TGCGCCAGCAGACAAGAACTAGCGGGAGGGGGCGAGCAGTACTTC. It translates to CASRQELAGGGEQYF.

J is TRBJ2-5 and V is TRBV19; tentative D call: TRBD1 (5 bases). Germline V gives CDR1 LNHDA, CDR2 SQIVND (reference sequence). The CDR3 spans 12 residues. The V end lost 6 bases, the J end lost 7 bases, and 12 bases lay between the germline ends. Here the CDR3 reads CASSPGWGTQYF. The DNA for the CDR3 is TGTGCCAGTAGCCCAGGGTGGGGGACCCAGTACTTC.

The rearrangement uses TRBV5-1 and TRBJ2-5; D perhaps matches TRBD2 (5 bases). CDR1 SGHRS and CDR2 YFSETQ come from the germline V gene. The CDR3 contains 16 residues. Between the trimmed V and J ends, which lost 0 bases and 1 base, there was a span of 13 bases. CDR3 amino acids: CASSLAWTEGQETQYF. CDR3 coding DNA: TGCGCCAGCAGCTTGGCCTGGACTGAGGGCCAAGAGACCCAGTACTTC. The complete variable domain, with remaining parts taken from reference TRBV5-1 and TRBJ2-5, reads KAGVTQTPRYLIKTRGQQVTLSCSPISGHRSVSWYQQTPGQGLQFLFEYFSETQRNKGNFPGRFSGRQFSNSRSEMNVSTLELGDSALYLCASSLAWTEGQETQYFGPGTRLLVL.

A few counts support this clone. This chain uses TRBV19 with TRBJ1-2; D not certain. The CDR3 runs 15 residues. V lost 4 bases and J 0 bases, leaving 12 bases between the germline ends. Germline V gene data show CDR1 as LNHDA and CDR2 as SQIVND (reference sequence). DNA for the CDR3: TGTGCCAGTAGTACGACAAAGGGAGCTAACTATGGCTACACCTTC. Translated, it gives CASSTTKGANYGYTF. Full variable domain (missing parts from reference TRBV19 and TRBJ1-2): DGGITQSPKYLFRKEGQNVTLSCEQNLNHDAMYWYRQDPGQGLRLIYYSQIVNDFQKGDIAEGYSVSREKKESFPLTVTSAQKNPTAFYLCASSTTKGANYGYTFGSGTRLTVV.

The rearrangement links TRBV18 to TRBJ2-6; the match to TRBD2 covers 7 bases. After removal of 2 bases from V and 2 bases from J, the junction contained 0 bases not matched to a gene. The germline CDR1 and CDR2 sequences are KGHSH and LQKENI. CDR3 size: 15 residues. The CDR3 reads CASSPGRAGANVLTF. CDR3 coding DNA: TGTGCCAGCTCACCAGGGAGGGCTGGGGCCAACGTCCTGACTTTC.

This clone was observed a few times. This chain links TRBV10-3 with TRBJ2-3, with D tentatively TRBD2 (6 bases). The CDR3 covers 14 residues. Per the germline V gene, CDR1 is ENHRY and CDR2 is SYGVKD. V was trimmed by 2 bases and J by 3 bases, leaving 9 bases between them. CDR3 region: CAISEAGRTDTQYF. The CDR3 nucleotides read TGTGCCATCAGTGAGGCAGGGAGGACAGATACGCAGTATTTT.

This clone was detected once. V gene TRBV28 combines with J gene TRBJ2-3, with D maybe TRBD2 (6 bases). The CDR3 runs 14 residues. Trimming took 3 bases from V and 0 from J, leaving 7 bases between them. CDR1 and CDR2 (germline): MDHEN, SYDVKM. Here the CDR3 DNA reads TGTGCCAGCAGTTTGCGGGGCAGCACAGATACGCAGTATTTT. Residues: CASSLRGSTDTQYF.

This clone showed up just a few times. The chain uses TRBV6-6 and TRBJ2-7; 9 bases align to TRBD1. V dropped 5 bases and J dropped 2; count of bases not matched to a gene: 4. Germline values: CDR1 MNHNY, CDR2 SVGAGI (reference sequence). This CDR3 region has 14 residues. The CDR3 loop reads CASSRGQGTYEQYV. For the CDR3, the DNA is TGTGCCAGCAGTCGGGGACAGGGTACCTACGAGCAGTACGTC.